The 20 T cell receptor beta chains reported below all come from one sample, sequenced in a study of blood T cell repertoires in COVID-19. Sequencing was performed with immunoSEQ multiplex PCR; in TCRdb, only in-frame clones are kept and a portion is missing. The table lists 150,000 to 200,000 clones, about 83% of them singletons. The sequencing sample was made of peripheral blood. The receptors here all came from a young man with active or convalescent COVID-19.

The chain links TRBV5-1 to TRBJ1-6, with D unresolved. The CDR3 sequence is 14 residues long. Germline V CDR1 and CDR2: SGHRS, YFSETQ. Trimming stripped 0 bases from V and 5 bases from J, with 6 bases between. The CDR3 region is CASSLVEDNSPLHF. In DNA, the CDR3 is TGCGCCAGCAGCTTGGTAGAAGATAATTCACCCCTCCACTTT.

Here the CDR3 reads CASSPRTGLHGELFF. The CDR3 DNA is TGTGCCAGCAGCCCCCGAACAGGGCTACATGGGGAGCTGTTTTTT. This rearrangement joins TRBV5-6 to TRBJ2-2, with D possibly TRBD1 on 6 matching bases. The length of the CDR3 is 15 residues. CDR1 is SGHDT and CDR2 is YYEEEE in the germline V gene. With 4 bases removed from V and 8 bases from J, the gap between germline ends came to 18 bases.

This clone was detected only once. The chain links TRBV18 to TRBJ2-7; TRBD1 agrees at 8 bases. The V segment lost 6 bases and the J segment 3 bases; nucleotides outside the gene matches: 10. The germline V gene has CDR1 KGHSH and CDR2 LQKENI. This CDR3 has 15 residues. In nucleotides, the CDR3 is TGTGCCAGCTCGGAGGGACAGGCTGGGGTCTACGAGCAGTACGTC. Translating gives CASSEGQAGVYEQYV.

This rearrangement joins TRBV28 to TRBJ1-4; a weak D match, TRBD1 (6 bases). In germline, CDR1 is MDHEN, CDR2 SYDVKM. CDR3 length: 15 residues. Trimming removed 6 bases from V and 7 bases from J, with 18 bases in between. In DNA form, the CDR3 reads TGTGCCAGCAGCCCAGGGGAACGTCAATTTGAAAAACTGTTTTTT. This translates into CASSPGERQFEKLFF.

This clone was detected only a few times. The rearrangement links TRBV7-9 to TRBJ1-1, with a tentative D call TRBD1 (6 bases). The CDR3 loop spans 12 amino acids. Germline V gene lookup returns CDR1 SEHNR and CDR2 FQNEAQ (reference sequence). V was cut by 10 bases and J by 5 bases, with 14 bases left in between. CDR3 coding DNA: TGTGCCACAAGTAGAGGACAGACTGAAGCTTTCTTT. Translation gives CATSRGQTEAFF.

The V gene is TRBV9, the J gene TRBJ1-2, with 10 bases fitting TRBD1. CDR1 is SGDLS, CDR2 YYNGEE, per germline. Trimming took 3 bases from V and 4 from J; bases not matched to a gene: 9. The CDR3 is made up of 16 amino acids. As DNA, the CDR3 is TGTGCCAGCAGCGGAGGGGGGACAGGGGCTTCCTATGGCTACACCTTC. Protein product: CASSGGGTGASYGYTF.

This clone was seen a single time. The CDR3 sequence: CASSYIPARRNYGYTF. The CDR3 coding sequence is TGTGCCAGCAGTTACATCCCGGCCAGGCGAAACTATGGCTACACCTTC. V and J are TRBV6-5 and TRBJ1-2, with D hard to call. The CDR3 covers 16 residues. In germline, CDR1 is MNHEY, CDR2 SVGAGI. V lost 2 bases and J lost 2, with 15 bases in between.

This clone was observed a few times. The chain carries TRBV11-2 and TRBJ2-1; 8 bases match TRBD2. The trim removed 3 bases at V and 5 bases at J, leaving 6 bases unmatched. Germline V gives CDR1 SGHAT, CDR2 FQNNGV. The CDR3 consists of 15 residues. The chain's CDR3 is CASSFEFSGDNEQFF. Written as DNA, the CDR3 is TGTGCCAGCAGCTTCGAGTTTAGCGGGGACAATGAGCAGTTCTTC.

The V gene is TRBV9, the J gene TRBJ1-5; 7 bases fit TRBD1. The CDR3 totals 15 residues. From germline, CDR1 is SGDLS and CDR2 YYNGEE. J lost 0 bases, V lost 3 bases, and 3 bases had no gene match. Here the CDR3 reads CASSARDSSNQPQHF. CDR3 in DNA: TGTGCCAGCAGCGCCCGGGACAGTAGCAATCAGCCCCAGCATTTT.

This rearrangement joins TRBV18 to TRBJ2-3; 8 nucleotides line up with TRBD1. CDR3 length: 17 residues. V trimming: 4 bases; J trimming: 4 bases; junction bases outside the gene matches: 13. Germline assignment: CDR1 KGHSH and CDR2 LQKENI. CDR3 DNA: TGTGCCAGCTCACTGAGGGGAAGCGACAGGGGTGCAGATACGCAGTATTTT. Its translation is CASSLRGSDRGADTQYF.

V and J are TRBV5-1 and TRBJ2-1; the D gene is possibly TRBD2 (5 bases). CDR3 length: 11 amino acids. Looked up from germline, CDR1 is SGHRS and CDR2 is YFSETQ. The V end was cut by 7 bases, the J end by 4 bases, with 6 bases between. In DNA form, the CDR3 reads TGCGCCAGCCGCGGGTACAATGAGCAGTTCTTC. Translated, it gives CASRGYNEQFF. Full variable domain (outside the CDR3, taken from reference TRBV5-1 and TRBJ2-1): KAGVTQTPRYLIKTRGQQVTLSCSPISGHRSVSWYQQTPGQGLQFLFEYFSETQRNKGNFPGRFSGRQFSNSRSEMNVSTLELGDSALYLCASRGYNEQFFGPGTRLTVL.

The chain joins TRBV18 to TRBJ2-7; 8 bases agree with TRBD1. J lost 4 bases, V lost 3 bases, and 5 bases had no gene match. The CDR3 is made up of 14 amino acids. Germline CDR1 KGHSH, CDR2 LQKENI. The CDR3 nucleotides read TGTGCCAGCTCACCTGGGACAGGTGGATACGAGCAGTACGTC. Encoded protein: CASSPGTGGYEQYV.

The V gene is TRBV28, the J gene TRBJ2-1; weak D call: TRBD2 (5 bases). This CDR3 comprises 15 residues. The ends were cut back, 7 bases at V and 0 bases at J, with 13 bases in the middle. The germline gives CDR1 MDHEN, CDR2 SYDVKM. Here the CDR3 reads CASKSLESSYNEQFF. The CDR3 nucleotides read TGTGCCAGCAAATCACTAGAGAGCTCCTACAATGAGCAGTTCTTC. The full variable domain, in which reference TRBV28 and TRBJ2-1 provide the parts outside the CDR3, is DVKVTQSSRYLVKRTGEKVFLECVQDMDHENMFWYRQDPGLGLRLIYFSYDVKMKEKGDIPEGYSVSREKKERFSLILESASTNQTSMYLCASKSLESSYNEQFFGPGTRLTVL.

This clone came up once. The rearrangement uses TRBV27 and TRBJ1-6; TRBD1 might be the D (5 bases). The V and J ends lost 6 bases and 12 bases respectively, with 21 bases between them. The CDR3 covers 15 residues. Germline V gene sequence: CDR1 MNHEY, CDR2 SMNVEV (reference sequence). The CDR3 DNA is TGTGCCAGCAGAGACATCGTTACGTGGGGGGAACCCCTCCACTTT. It yields the protein CASRDIVTWGEPLHF.

This clone was detected many times. The chain employs TRBV18 and TRBJ2-7; D remains ambiguous. The CDR3 runs to 13 residues. Trimming pared 0 bases from V and 2 bases from J, leaving 5 bases between. CDR1 is KGHSH, CDR2 LQKENI, per germline. The CDR3 DNA reads as TGTGCCAGCTCACCACCCTCTGCCTACGAGCAGTACTTC. This translates into CASSPPSAYEQYF.

This clone was seen a few times. V gene TRBV19 combines with J gene TRBJ1-5; tentative D call: TRBD1 (6 bases). The CDR3 extends over 14 amino acids. V lost 8 bases and J lost 0, with 11 bases in between. The V gene's germline CDR1 is LNHDA and CDR2 SQIVND (reference sequence). The CDR3 DNA reads as TGTGCCAGTCAGTCAGGGGCTAGCAATCAGCCCCAGCATTTT. Protein product: CASQSGASNQPQHF.

V gene TRBV12-5 combines with J gene TRBJ1-2, with 8 bases aligning to TRBD1. The CDR3 runs to 12 residues. Germline values: CDR1 LGHNT, CDR2 FRNRAP. Unmatched junction bases numbered 1, after V lost 6 bases and J lost 4 bases. CDR3 sequence (DNA): TGTGCTAGTGGGGACAGGGCCTATGGCTACACCTTC. Residues: CASGDRAYGYTF. The variable domain in full, with the rest retrieved from reference TRBV12-5 and TRBJ1-2, is DARVTQTPRHKVTEMGQEVTMRCQPILGHNTVFWYRQTMMQGLELLAYFRNRAPLDDSGMPKDRFSAEMPDATLATLKIQPSEPRDSAVYFCASGDRAYGYTFGSGTRLTVV.

This chain connects TRBV11-2 to TRBJ2-3, with D possibly matching TRBD1 (6 bases). CDR3 length equals 15 residues. With 4 bases removed from V and 3 bases from J, the gap between germline ends came to 14 bases. Germline V gives CDR1 SGHAT, CDR2 FQNNGV. CDR3 loop: CASSYLGQVTDTQYF. CDR3 DNA sequence: TGTGCCAGCAGCTATTTGGGACAAGTAACAGATACGCAGTATTTT.

Here the CDR3 reads CASSLGQGGYGYTF. CDR3 in DNA: TGTGCCAGCAGCTTAGGACAGGGTGGCTATGGCTACACCTTC. This chain uses TRBV7-2 with TRBJ1-2, with 7 bases that match TRBD1. V dropped 1 base and J dropped 4; count of bases not matched to a gene: 3. CDR1 is SGHTA and CDR2 is FQGNSA in the germline V gene. CDR3 size: 14 residues. Variable domain in full (rest from reference TRBV7-2 and TRBJ1-2): GAGVSQSPSNKVTEKGKDVELRCDPISGHTALYWYRQSLGQGLEFLIYFQGNSAPDKSGLPSDRFSAERTGGSVSTLTIQRTQQEDSAVYLCASSLGQGGYGYTFGSGTRLTVV.

This clone came up a few times. This chain connects TRBV5-1 to TRBJ2-1; 9 positions match TRBD2. Germline loops: CDR1 SGHRS, CDR2 YFSETQ. The CDR3 is 14 residues long. With V trimmed by 6 bases and J by 3 bases, 4 bases remained unmatched. In nucleotides, the CDR3 is TGCGCCAGCACCTTTAGCGGGAGCTACAATGAGCAGTTCTTC. It codes for CASTFSGSYNEQFF.